Described below is a single TCR beta chain sequence and its context. Deletions cut 2 bases from V and 2 bases from J, with 9 bases between. Germline CDR1 and CDR2: SGDLS and YYNGEE. The CDR3 runs 14 residues. These data come from a study of PD-L1 blockade in urothelial cancer. Study summary: The analyses of blood took place 3 weeks (second dose) and 6 weeks after treatment start. Across blood samples, T cells had a median count of 141,255.

Anywhere from 1 to 8 samples came from each patient, spanning pretreatment and on-treatment. The assay was immunoSEQ multiplex PCR, and TCRdb's table has in-frame clones only and misses some. The data contain about 88,000 clones, over 90% of them singletons. The clonotype comes from a man aged 55-75 years with urothelial cancer. The V call is TRBV9, the J call TRBJ2-3; D gene unclear. The sample consisted of PBMCs, taken around atezolizumab (anti-PD-L1) treatment. CDR3 amino acids: CASSVAAPTDTQYF. The CDR3 DNA reads TGTGCCAGCAGCGTGGCGGCCCCCACAGATACGCAGTATTTT. Full variable domain (rest looked up from reference TRBV9 and TRBJ2-3): DSGVTQTPKHLITATGQRVTLRCSPRSGDLSVYWYQQSLDQGLQFLIQYYNGEERAKGNILERFSAQQFPDLHSELNLSSLELGDSALYFCASSVAAPTDTQYFGPGTRLTVL.